This TCR beta chain was sequenced for a study of tumor and adjacent non-tumor tissue in lung cancer. The wider study: Histology: eleven to twelve adenocarcinoma, a couple of squamous cell carcinoma, 1 small cell lung cancer.

The CDR3 sequence is 14 residues long. The table lists this clonotype with a count of one. The junction and the germline gene differ at one end; a read error may be behind it. The library came from three nested PCR rounds adapted from ARM-PCR protocols. TCRdb reprocessed the multiplex PCR reads with MiXCR, giving one entry per CDR3 protein. Among roughly 150,000 distinct CDR3 sequences, around 61% were seen once, and the ten largest hold approximately 18%. No cell sorting was done before RNA was extracted from the tissue. This TCR came from a man aged 55-75 years with small cell lung cancer. J is TRBJ2-3 and V is TRBV12-3 or TRBV12-4, with TRBD2 matching 7 bases. The sequenced sample was lung tumor tissue. CDR3 residues: CASGLLAGETAQYF. Written as DNA, the CDR3 is TGTGCCAGCGGTTTGTTGGCGGGAGAAACGGCGCAGTATTTT.